The present T cell receptor (beta chain) was sequenced within a study of control samples from healthy donors and cancer patients. Measured with immunoSEQ multiplex PCR; TCRdb has only the in-frame clones, and not every one. The table records roughly 120,000 clones, 85% to 95% of them present only once. The sample comprised PBMCs. This TCR derives from a man over 45 with head and neck cancer.

CDR3 region: CASSQGGGKVYNEQFF. The CDR3 bases are TGTGCCAGCAGCCAGGGGGGGGGCAAGGTTTACAATGAGCAGTTCTTC. This chain links TRBV11-3 with TRBJ2-1; D is tentatively TRBD1 or TRBD2 (7 bases each). CDR3 length equals 16 residues. The V gene lost 5 bases and the J gene lost 4 bases, with 18 bases spanning the gap. Germline lookup yields CDR1 SGHNT and CDR2 YENEEA.